This T cell receptor (beta chain) derives from a study of shared clonotypes between healthy human individuals. Study details: Every donor yielded three CD4 naive, three CD4 memory, two CD8 naive and one CD8 memory plate. Whole-study findings and limits: Some naive CD4 clonotypes, roughly 4.7%, turned up in common across a handful of donors.

Trimming took 4 bases from V and 5 from J; bases not matched to a gene: 3. Germline loops: CDR1 SGHNT, CDR2 YYREEE (reference sequence). This CDR3 is built from 14 residues. Note on this clone: No antigen is known for it.

Assay: immunoSEQ multiplex PCR; the TCRdb copy retains only in-frame clones and omits some. Here the sample spans more than 2 million clones, 90% to 96% being singletons. Sequencing input: naive CD4+ T cells sorted from blood. Subset given: CD45RA+ positively selected. This chain links TRBV5-4 with TRBJ2-1; 10 bases align to TRBD2. This clonotype originated in a man aged 18 to 29 in good health. CDR3 nucleotides: TGTGCCAGCAGCATAGGACTAGCGGACAATGAGCAGTTCTTC. Translating it yields CASSIGLADNEQFF.